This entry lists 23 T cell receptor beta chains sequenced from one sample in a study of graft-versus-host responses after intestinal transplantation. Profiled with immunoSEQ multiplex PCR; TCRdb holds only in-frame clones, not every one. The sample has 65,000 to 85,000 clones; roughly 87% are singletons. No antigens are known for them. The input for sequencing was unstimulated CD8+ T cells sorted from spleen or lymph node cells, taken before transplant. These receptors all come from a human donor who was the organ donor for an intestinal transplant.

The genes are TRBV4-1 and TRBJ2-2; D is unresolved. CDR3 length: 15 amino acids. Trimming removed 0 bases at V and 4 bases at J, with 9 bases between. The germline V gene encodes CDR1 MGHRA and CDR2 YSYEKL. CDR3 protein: CASSQEAGFTGELFF. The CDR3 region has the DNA TGCGCCAGCAGCCAAGAGGCCGGGTTCACCGGGGAGCTGTTTTTT.

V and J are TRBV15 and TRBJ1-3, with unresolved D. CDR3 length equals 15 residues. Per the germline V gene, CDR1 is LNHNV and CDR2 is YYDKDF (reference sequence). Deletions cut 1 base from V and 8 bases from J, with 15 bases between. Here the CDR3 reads CATSRGQANLDTIYF. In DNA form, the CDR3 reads TGTGCCACCAGCAGAGGCCAGGCTAATCTGGACACCATATATTTT.

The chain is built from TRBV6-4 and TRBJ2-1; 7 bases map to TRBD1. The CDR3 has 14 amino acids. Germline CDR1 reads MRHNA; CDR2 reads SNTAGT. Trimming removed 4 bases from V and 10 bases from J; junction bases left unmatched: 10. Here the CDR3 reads CASSGNSGQQEQFF. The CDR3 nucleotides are TGTGCCAGCAGTGGGAACTCGGGACAGCAAGAGCAGTTCTTC.

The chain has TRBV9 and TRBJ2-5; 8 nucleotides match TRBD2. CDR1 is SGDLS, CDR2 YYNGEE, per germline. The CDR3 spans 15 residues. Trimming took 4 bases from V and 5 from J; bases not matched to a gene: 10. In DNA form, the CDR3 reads TGTGCCAGCAGCTCTCGGCGGGGCGGGGGGGAGACCCAGTACTTC. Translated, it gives CASSSRRGGGETQYF.

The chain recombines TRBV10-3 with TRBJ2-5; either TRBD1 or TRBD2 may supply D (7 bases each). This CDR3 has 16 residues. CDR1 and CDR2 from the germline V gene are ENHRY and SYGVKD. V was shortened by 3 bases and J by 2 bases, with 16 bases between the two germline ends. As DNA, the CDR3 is TGTGCCATCAGTGAAGGCCAGGGGGGAGGGCAAGAGACCCAGTACTTC. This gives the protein CAISEGQGGGQETQYF.

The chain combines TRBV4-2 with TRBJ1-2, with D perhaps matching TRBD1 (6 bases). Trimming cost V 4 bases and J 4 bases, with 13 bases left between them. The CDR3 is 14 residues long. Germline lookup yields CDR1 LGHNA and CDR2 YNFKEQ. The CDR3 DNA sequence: TGTGCCAGCAGCCCCGCCAGGGGCATCTATGGCTACACCTTC. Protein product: CASSPARGIYGYTF.

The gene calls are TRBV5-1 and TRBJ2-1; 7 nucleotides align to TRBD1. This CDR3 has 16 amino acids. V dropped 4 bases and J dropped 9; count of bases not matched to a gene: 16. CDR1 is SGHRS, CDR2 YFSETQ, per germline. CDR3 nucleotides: TGCGCCAGCAGCCCCCAAAGACAGGGATGGTACGGTGAGCAGTTCTTC. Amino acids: CASSPQRQGWYGEQFF.

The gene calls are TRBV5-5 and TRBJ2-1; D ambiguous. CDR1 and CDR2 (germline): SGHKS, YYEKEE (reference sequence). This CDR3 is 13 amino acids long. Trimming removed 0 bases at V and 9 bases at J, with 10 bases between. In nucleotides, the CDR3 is TGTGCCAGCAGCTTGGCCGTCGGGCTTGAGCAGTTCTTC. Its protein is CASSLAVGLEQFF.

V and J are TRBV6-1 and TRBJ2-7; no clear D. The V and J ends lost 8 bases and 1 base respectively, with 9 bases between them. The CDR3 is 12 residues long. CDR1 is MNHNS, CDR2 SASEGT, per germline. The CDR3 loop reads CASRLGSYEQYF. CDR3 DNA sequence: TGTGCCAGCCGACTGGGTTCCTACGAGCAGTACTTC.

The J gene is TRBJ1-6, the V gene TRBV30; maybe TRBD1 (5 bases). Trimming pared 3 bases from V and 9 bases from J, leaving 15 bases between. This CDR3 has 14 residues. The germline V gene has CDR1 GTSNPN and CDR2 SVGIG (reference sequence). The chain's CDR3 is CAWSVRGYASPLHF. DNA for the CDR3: TGTGCCTGGAGCGTACGGGGGTATGCTTCACCCCTCCACTTT.

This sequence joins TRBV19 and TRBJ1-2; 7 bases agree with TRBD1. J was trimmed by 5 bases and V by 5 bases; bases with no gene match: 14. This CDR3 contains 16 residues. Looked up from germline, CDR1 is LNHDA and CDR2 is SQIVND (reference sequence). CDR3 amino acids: CASSSTGNITLYGYTF. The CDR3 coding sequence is TGTGCCAGTAGTTCGACAGGGAATATTACACTTTATGGCTACACCTTC.

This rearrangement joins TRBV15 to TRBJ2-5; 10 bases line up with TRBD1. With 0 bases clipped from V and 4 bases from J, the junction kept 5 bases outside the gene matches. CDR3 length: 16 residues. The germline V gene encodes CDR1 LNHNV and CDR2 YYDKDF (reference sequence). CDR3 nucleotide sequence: TGTGCCACCAGCAGAGATTCCGGGACAGGGGCAGAGACCCAGTACTTC. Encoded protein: CATSRDSGTGAETQYF.

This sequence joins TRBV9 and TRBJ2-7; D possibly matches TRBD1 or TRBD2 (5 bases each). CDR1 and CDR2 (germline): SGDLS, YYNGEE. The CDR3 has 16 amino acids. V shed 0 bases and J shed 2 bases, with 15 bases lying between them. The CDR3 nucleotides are TGTGCCAGCAGCGTAGGGATAAGAGGGGACGCCTACGAGCAGTACTTC. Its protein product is CASSVGIRGDAYEQYF.

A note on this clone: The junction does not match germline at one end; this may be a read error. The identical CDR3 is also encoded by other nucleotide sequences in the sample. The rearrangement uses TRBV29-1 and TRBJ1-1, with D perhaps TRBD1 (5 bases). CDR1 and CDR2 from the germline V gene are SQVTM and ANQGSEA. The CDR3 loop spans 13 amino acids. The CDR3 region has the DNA TGCAGCGTTAGACCCCGGGGGAACACTGAAGCCTTCTTT. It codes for CSVRPRGNTEAFF.

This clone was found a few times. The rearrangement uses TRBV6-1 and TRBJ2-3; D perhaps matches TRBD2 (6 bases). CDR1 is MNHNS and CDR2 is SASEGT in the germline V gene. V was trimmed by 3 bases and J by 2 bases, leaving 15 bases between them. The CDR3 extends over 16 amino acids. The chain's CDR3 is CASSDEGGTHTDTQYF. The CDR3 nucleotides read TGTGCCAGCAGTGATGAAGGAGGGACTCACACAGATACGCAGTATTTT.

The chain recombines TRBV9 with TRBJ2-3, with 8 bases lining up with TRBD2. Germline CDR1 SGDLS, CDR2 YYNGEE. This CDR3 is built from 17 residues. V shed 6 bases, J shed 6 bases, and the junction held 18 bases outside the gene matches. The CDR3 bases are TGTGCCAGCAACCTCGGGGAGGCGGGGGGCCCCAGGGATACGCAGTATTTT. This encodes CASNLGEAGGPRDTQYF.

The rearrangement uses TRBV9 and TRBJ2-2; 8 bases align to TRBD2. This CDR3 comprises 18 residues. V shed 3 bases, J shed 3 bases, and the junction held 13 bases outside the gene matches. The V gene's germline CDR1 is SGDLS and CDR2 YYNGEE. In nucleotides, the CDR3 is TGTGCCAGCAGCGGGAAGCGGGGGAGATTAGAGTACACCGGGGAGCTGTTTTTT. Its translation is CASSGKRGRLEYTGELFF.

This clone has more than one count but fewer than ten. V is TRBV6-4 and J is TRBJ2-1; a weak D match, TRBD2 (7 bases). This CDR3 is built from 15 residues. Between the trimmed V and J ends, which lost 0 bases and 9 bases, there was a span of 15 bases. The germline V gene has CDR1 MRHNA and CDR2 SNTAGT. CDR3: CASSDSSGGGGEQFF. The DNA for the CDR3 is TGTGCCAGCAGTGACTCGTCGGGGGGCGGGGGTGAGCAGTTCTTC.

CDR3 sequence reads: CATSREPLWGKYEQYF. CDR3 nucleotide sequence: TGTGCCACCAGCAGAGAACCCCTTTGGGGGAAATACGAGCAGTACTTC. V gene TRBV15 combines with J gene TRBJ2-7; either TRBD1 or TRBD2 may supply D (5 bases each). Germline CDR1 reads LNHNV; CDR2 reads YYDKDF (reference sequence). With 0 bases removed from V and 4 bases from J, the gap between germline ends came to 16 bases. There are 16 residues in the CDR3. The full variable domain, its missing parts supplied by reference TRBV15 and TRBJ2-7, is DAMVIQNPRYQVTQFGKPVTLSCSQTLNHNVMYWYQQKSSQAPKLLFHYYDKDFNNEADTPDNFQSRRPNTSFCFLDIRSPGLGDTAMYLCATSREPLWGKYEQYFGPGTRLTVT.

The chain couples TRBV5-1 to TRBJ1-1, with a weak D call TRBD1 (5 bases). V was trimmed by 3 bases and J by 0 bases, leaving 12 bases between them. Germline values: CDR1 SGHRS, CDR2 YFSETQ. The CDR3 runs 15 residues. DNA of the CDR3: TGCGCCAGCAGCTCCGCCGGGGGGTTGAACACTGAAGCTTTCTTT. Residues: CASSSAGGLNTEAFF.

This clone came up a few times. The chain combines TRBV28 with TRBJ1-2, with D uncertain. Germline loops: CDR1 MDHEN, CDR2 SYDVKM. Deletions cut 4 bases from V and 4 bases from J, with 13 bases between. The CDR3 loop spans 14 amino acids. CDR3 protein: CASSYIGSLYGYTF. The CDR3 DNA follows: TGTGCCAGCAGTTATATCGGGTCCCTCTATGGCTACACCTTC.

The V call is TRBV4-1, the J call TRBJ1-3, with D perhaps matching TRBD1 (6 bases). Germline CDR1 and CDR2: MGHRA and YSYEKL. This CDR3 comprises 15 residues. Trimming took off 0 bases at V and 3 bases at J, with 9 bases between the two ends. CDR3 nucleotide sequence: TGCGCCAGCAGCCAAGATCAGGGGCTTGGAAACACCATATATTTT. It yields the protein CASSQDQGLGNTIYF.

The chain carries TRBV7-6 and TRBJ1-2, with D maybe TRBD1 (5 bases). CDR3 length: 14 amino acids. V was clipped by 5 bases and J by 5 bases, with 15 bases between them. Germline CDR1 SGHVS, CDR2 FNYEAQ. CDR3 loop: CASSQGAGQYGYTF. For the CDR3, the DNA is TGTGCCAGCAGCCAAGGGGCAGGGCAATATGGCTACACCTTC.